The 8 T cell receptor beta chains in this list originate from one sample, sequenced in a study of cytomegalovirus exposure and HLA in healthy donors. In the PCR, 60 Vbeta and 13 Jbeta primers were used. This table comes from immunoSEQ multiplex PCR, and its TCRdb copy is limited to in-frame clones, with some not included. The table has 220,000 or so clones, roughly 70% seen once. The sequenced material came from PBMCs. These TCRs come from a young woman in good health and CMV-seronegative.

The chain recombines TRBV6-1 with TRBJ2-1; TRBD2 matches 9 bases. This CDR3 contains 18 residues. Germline loops: CDR1 MNHNS, CDR2 SASEGT. V trimming: 3 bases; J trimming: 3 bases; junction bases outside the gene matches: 12. The CDR3 loop is CASSERAGASGNYNEQFF. DNA of the CDR3: TGTGCCAGCAGTGAGCGGGCTGGGGCTAGCGGGAACTACAATGAGCAGTTCTTC.

J is TRBJ2-7 and V is TRBV11-1; 10 nucleotides match TRBD2. The V gene end was trimmed by 5 bases and the J gene end by 6 bases; junction bases not matched to a gene: 13. Per germline, CDR1 SGHAT and CDR2 FQDESV (reference sequence). CDR3 length: 16 residues. As DNA, the CDR3 is TGTGCCAGCAGCCCCTGGGTGCTAGCGGGAGCCAGCGAGCAGTACTTC. This codes for CASSPWVLAGASEQYF.

The chain is built from TRBV19 and TRBJ1-1; D is uncertain. The ends were cut back, 3 bases at V and 2 bases at J, with 10 bases in the middle. CDR3 length equals 14 residues. CDR1 LNHDA and CDR2 SQIVND come from the germline V gene (reference sequence). The CDR3 DNA is TGTGCCAGTAGTATTGGGCAGTTTAACACTGAAGCTTTCTTT. It codes for CASSIGQFNTEAFF.

V usage is TRBV5-8 and J usage is TRBJ1-1, with TRBD1 identical over 11 bases. This CDR3 has 15 residues. The germline V gene has CDR1 SGHTS and CDR2 YDEGEE. Trimming removed 3 bases from V and 1 base from J; junction bases left unmatched: 2. This CDR3 reads CASSWGTGGNTEAFF. The CDR3 DNA reads as TGTGCCAGCAGCTGGGGGACAGGGGGGAACACTGAAGCTTTCTTT.

The chain joins TRBV7-9 to TRBJ2-4; 14 positions match TRBD2. The CDR3 totals 17 residues. Trimming removed 4 bases from V and 8 bases from J; junction bases left unmatched: 10. Germline-derived CDR1 and CDR2 are SEHNR and FQNEAQ (reference sequence). The CDR3 DNA is TGTGCCAGCAGCTCCAGACTAGCGGGGGGGATTGAAGACATTCAGTACTTC. As protein: CASSSRLAGGIEDIQYF.

The chain carries TRBV6-5 and TRBJ1-1; possibly TRBD1 for D (6 bases). Trimming removed 8 bases from V and 5 bases from J, with 21 bases in between. The germline gives CDR1 MNHEY, CDR2 SVGAGI. The CDR3 has 15 residues. The CDR3 DNA sequence: TGTGCCAGCTGGATGGACAGACCGGAAGGAACTGAAGCTTTCTTT. Its translation: CASWMDRPEGTEAFF.

Points on this clone: Because the CDR3 is missing its conserved closing phenylalanine or tryptophan, this is likely a read error. This chain joins TRBV29-1 and TRBJ1-1; 9 positions match TRBD1. The V gene's germline CDR1 is SQVTM and CDR2 ANQGSEA. J was trimmed by 5 bases and V by 7 bases; bases with no gene match: 8. This CDR3 comprises 13 residues. The CDR3 region is CSARDREGTEAFL. The CDR3 DNA sequence: TGCAGCGCTAGGGACAGGGAAGGGACTGAAGCTTTCTTG.

This chain links TRBV4-1 with TRBJ2-2; weak D call: TRBD1 (8 bases). The CDR3 spans 16 residues. V was shortened by 5 bases and J by 3 bases, with 16 bases between the two germline ends. The germline V gene has CDR1 MGHRA and CDR2 YSYEKL. CDR3 loop: CASSVTGGDYTGELFF. In DNA form, the CDR3 reads TGCGCCAGCAGCGTTACAGGGGGGGATTACACCGGGGAGCTGTTTTTT.